This TCR beta chain was recorded in a study of early T cells in non-severe SARS-CoV-2 infection (dated by TCRdb to 2020 to 2023). Regarding the research as a whole: Because TCR sequencing was done on bulk RNA from unsorted whole blood, the alpha and beta chains could not be paired.

In its sample, this clonotype was seen a few times. What this receptor recognizes is not known. No base quality information exists; no much larger clone differs at one position. Receptor amplification or capture employed 5' RACE. Sequencing was performed on a NextSeq 500. The TCR library protocol attached unique molecular identifiers to individual cDNA molecules to correct for sequencing error and PCR bias. Both TCR alpha and beta chains were sequenced, and tight co-correlation was observed between alpha and beta sequence abundances in each sample. The paper's processing steps were these. Decombinator V4 was used to annotate the V gene, J gene and CDR3 of the TCR sequences. Expanded TCRs were defined as changing significantly between any two time points under a Poisson model with p below 0.0001. TCR abundances were normalised to the total number of TCRs sequenced per sample and expressed as counts per million. VDJdb, accessed 1 November 2021, was searched for CMV, EBV and SARS-CoV-2 annotated TCRs, excluding TCRs annotated for multiple antigens. TCRdb trimmed public reads at Q25 via fastp, called clones via MiXCR and kept in-frame beta chains. Entries are consolidated by CDR3 protein sequence, retaining the most common genes and DNA. Here the V and J calls rest on TCRdb's processing, not on the authors' analysis. This sample has 80,000 to 95,000 distinct CDR3 sequences in its table, and more than 9% of those were observed once. Together, the top ten hold less than 8.5% of the sample.

On the study overall, not on this receptor specifically: VDJdb matching was skewed toward anti-spike CD8 responses, so virus-specific expansions were likely underestimated and private and CD4 specificities were missed.

The study was a case-control design nested within a healthcare worker cohort in London, UK, with weekly nasopharyngeal swab PCR tests and blood sampling. Between 23 and 31 March 2020, the week of the UK lockdown, healthcare workers were enrolled and then followed up weekly for as long as 16 weeks. Sequencing used whole blood. The clonotype originates from an adult who was a healthcare worker with PCR-confirmed SARS-CoV-2 infection or an uninfected control (not recorded which).

Here the CDR3 is given as CSVASQGGEQYF. The DNA sequence reads TGCAGCGTTGCTTCGCAGGGAGGCGAGCAGTACTTC. The rearrangement combines TRBV29-1 with TRBJ2-7, and possibly TRBD2, on 6 matching bases. From the cysteine up to the phenylalanine, the CDR3 has a length of 12 residues. Just CDR3 DNA is preserved here, 36 bases in frame from base 1. The trim is 4 bases for V and 6 bases for J, with a gap of 13 bases between the germline ends. The germline V gene sets CDR1 to SQVTM and CDR2 to ANQGSEA.